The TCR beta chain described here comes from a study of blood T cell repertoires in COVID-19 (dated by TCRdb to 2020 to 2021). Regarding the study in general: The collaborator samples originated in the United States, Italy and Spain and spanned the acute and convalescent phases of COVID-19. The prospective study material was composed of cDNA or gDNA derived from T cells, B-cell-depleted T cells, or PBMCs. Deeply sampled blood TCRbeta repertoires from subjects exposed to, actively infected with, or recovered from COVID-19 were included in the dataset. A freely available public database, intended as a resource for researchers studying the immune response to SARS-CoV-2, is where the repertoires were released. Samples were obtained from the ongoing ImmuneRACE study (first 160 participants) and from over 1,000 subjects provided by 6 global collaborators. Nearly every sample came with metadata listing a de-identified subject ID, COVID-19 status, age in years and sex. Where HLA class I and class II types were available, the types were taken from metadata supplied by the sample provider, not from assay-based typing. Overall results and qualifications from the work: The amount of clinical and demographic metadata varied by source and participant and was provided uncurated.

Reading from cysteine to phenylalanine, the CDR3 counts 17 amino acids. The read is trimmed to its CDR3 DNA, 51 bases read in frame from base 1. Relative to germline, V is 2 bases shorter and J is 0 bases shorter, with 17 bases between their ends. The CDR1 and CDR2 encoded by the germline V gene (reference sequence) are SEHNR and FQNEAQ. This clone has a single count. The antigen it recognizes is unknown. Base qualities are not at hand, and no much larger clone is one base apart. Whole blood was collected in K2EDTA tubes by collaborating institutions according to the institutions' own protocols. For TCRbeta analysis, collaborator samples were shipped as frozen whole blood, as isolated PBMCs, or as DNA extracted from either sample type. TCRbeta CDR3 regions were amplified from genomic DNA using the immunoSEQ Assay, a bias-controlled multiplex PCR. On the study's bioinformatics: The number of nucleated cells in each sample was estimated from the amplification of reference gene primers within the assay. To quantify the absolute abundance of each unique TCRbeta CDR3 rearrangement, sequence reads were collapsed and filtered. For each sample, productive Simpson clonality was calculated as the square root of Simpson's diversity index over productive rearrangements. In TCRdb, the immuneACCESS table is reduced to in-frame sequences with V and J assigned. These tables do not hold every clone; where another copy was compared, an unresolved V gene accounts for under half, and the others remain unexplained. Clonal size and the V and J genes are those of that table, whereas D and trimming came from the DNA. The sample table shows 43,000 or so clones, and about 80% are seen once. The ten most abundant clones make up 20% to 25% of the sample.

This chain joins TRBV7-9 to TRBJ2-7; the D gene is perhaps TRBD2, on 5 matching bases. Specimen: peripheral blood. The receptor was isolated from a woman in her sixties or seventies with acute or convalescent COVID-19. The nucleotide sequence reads TGTGCCAGCAGCTTAAGTTGGAGGCTAGACACCTCCTACGAGCAGTACTTC. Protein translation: CASSLSWRLDTSYEQYF.